The rows below give T cell receptor beta chains drawn from one sample of a study of early T cells in non-severe SARS-CoV-2 infection. MiXCR, run by TCRdb on the 5' RACE reads, gives a single entry per CDR3 protein. The table shows fewer than 80,000 distinct CDR3 sequences, with 7% to 10% occurring only once. Sample: whole blood, taken at baseline. Source of these receptors: an adult who was a healthcare worker with PCR-confirmed SARS-CoV-2 infection or an uninfected control (not recorded which). Each CDR3 is given with its conserved first and last residue. D genes are given only for firm matches. A row's size may be missing; if present it is once, few, many or a size class.

j_call: TRBJ2-2; v_call: TRBV6-5; clone_size: many; d_call: TRBD2; cdr3_aa: CASSYSTSWGLTPGELFF; cdr3_nt: TGTGCCAGCAGTTACTCGACTAGCTGGGGGTTGACTCCCGGGGAGCTGTTTTTT
j_call: TRBJ1-2; v_call: TRBV2; clone_size: few; d_call: NA; cdr3_aa: CASSGGARGYGYTF; cdr3_nt: TGTGCCAGCAGTGGCGGGGCCCGCGGCTATGGCTACACCTTC
j_call: TRBJ1-1; v_call: TRBV5-6; clone_size: few; d_call: NA; cdr3_aa: CASSLREIDEAFF; cdr3_nt: TGTGCCAGCAGCTTGCGGGAGATTGATGAAGCTTTCTTT
j_call: TRBJ1-5; v_call: TRBV2; clone_size: few; d_call: NA; cdr3_aa: CASSQQMRNQPQHF; cdr3_nt: TGTGCCAGCAGCCAACAGATGCGCAATCAGCCCCAGCATTTT
j_call: TRBJ2-5; v_call: TRBV7-2; clone_size: NA; d_call: NA; cdr3_aa: CASSLGGYLQETQYF; cdr3_nt: TGTGCCAGCAGCTTAGGCGGCTATCTCCAAGAGACCCAGTACTTC
j_call: TRBJ2-7; v_call: TRBV6-2/TRBV6-3; clone_size: many; d_call: NA; cdr3_aa: CASSYGDEQYF; cdr3_nt: TGTGCCAGCAGTTACGGAGACGAGCAGTACTTC
j_call: TRBJ2-3; v_call: TRBV20-1; clone_size: NA; d_call: TRBD2; cdr3_aa: CSASMGEGRTDTQYF; cdr3_nt: TGCAGTGCTAGTATGGGGGAGGGAAGAACAGATACGCAGTATTTT
j_call: TRBJ2-5; v_call: TRBV7-2; clone_size: few; d_call: TRBD2; cdr3_aa: CASSGGGGETQYF; cdr3_nt: TGTGCCAGCAGTGGGGGGGGAGGAGAGACCCAGTACTTC
j_call: TRBJ2-3; v_call: TRBV18; clone_size: NA; d_call: NA; cdr3_aa: CASSPTFTDTQYF; cdr3_nt: TGTGCCAGCTCACCAACTTTCACAGATACGCAGTATTTT
j_call: TRBJ2-7; v_call: TRBV7-2; clone_size: few; d_call: NA; cdr3_aa: CASNGEGEQYF; cdr3_nt: TGTGCCAGCAACGGGGAAGGCGAGCAGTACTTC
j_call: TRBJ2-7; v_call: TRBV11-2; clone_size: NA; d_call: NA; cdr3_aa: CASSLGPEQYF; cdr3_nt: TGTGCCAGCAGCTTAGGGCCAGAGCAGTACTTC
j_call: TRBJ2-3; v_call: TRBV29-1; clone_size: few; d_call: TRBD2; cdr3_aa: CSVGTSGLTDTQYF; cdr3_nt: TGCAGCGTTGGGACTAGCGGACTCACAGATACGCAGTATTTT
j_call: TRBJ2-2; v_call: TRBV7-8; clone_size: NA; d_call: NA; cdr3_aa: CASSLKAGGDGELFF; cdr3_nt: TGTGCCAGCAGCTTAAAAGCGGGTGGGGACGGGGAGCTGTTTTTT
j_call: TRBJ2-7; v_call: TRBV19; clone_size: NA; d_call: NA; cdr3_aa: CASSISLNSYEQYF; cdr3_nt: TGTGCCAGTAGTATCAGTCTTAACTCCTACGAGCAGTACTTC
j_call: TRBJ2-4; v_call: TRBV20-1; clone_size: few; d_call: NA; cdr3_aa: CSALSGQLAKNIQYF; cdr3_nt: TGCAGTGCACTCAGCGGACAGCTAGCCAAAAACATTCAGTACTTC
j_call: TRBJ1-2; v_call: TRBV20-1; clone_size: many; d_call: NA; cdr3_aa: CSAVQGYTDGYTF; cdr3_nt: TGCAGTGCAGTACAGGGTTATACAGATGGCTACACCTTC
j_call: TRBJ2-7; v_call: TRBV28; clone_size: many; d_call: NA; cdr3_aa: CASVESESSYEQYF; cdr3_nt: TGTGCCAGCGTTGAGAGCGAATCCTCCTACGAGCAGTACTTC
j_call: TRBJ1-1; v_call: TRBV6-1; clone_size: few; d_call: NA; cdr3_aa: CASSVNRVATEAFF; cdr3_nt: TGTGCCAGCAGTGTAAACAGGGTGGCCACTGAAGCTTTCTTT
j_call: TRBJ2-3; v_call: TRBV5-1; clone_size: NA; d_call: NA; cdr3_aa: CASGEENTQYF; cdr3_nt: TGCGCCAGCGGAGAGGAAAATACGCAGTATTTT
j_call: TRBJ2-3; v_call: TRBV3-1; clone_size: NA; d_call: NA; cdr3_aa: CASSQDVRFFPRESTDTQYF; cdr3_nt: TGTGCCAGCAGCCAAGATGTCAGGTTCTTCCCCCGGGAGTCAACAGATACGCAGTATTTT
j_call: TRBJ1-2; v_call: TRBV30; clone_size: NA; d_call: NA; cdr3_aa: CAWSVGGGGYTF; cdr3_nt: TGTGCCTGGAGTGTCGGAGGGGGTGGCTACACCTTC
j_call: TRBJ2-7; v_call: TRBV30; clone_size: NA; d_call: NA; cdr3_aa: CAWGDFREQYF; cdr3_nt: TGTGCCTGGGGGGACTTCAGGGAGCAGTACTTC
j_call: TRBJ2-1; v_call: TRBV7-2; clone_size: few; d_call: TRBD2; cdr3_aa: CASSSYGGVVQFF; cdr3_nt: TGTGCCAGCAGCTCGTATGGGGGGGTCGTGCAGTTCTTC
j_call: TRBJ1-5; v_call: TRBV12-5; clone_size: many; d_call: NA; cdr3_aa: CASGTSVPQHF; cdr3_nt: TGTGCTAGTGGAACTTCGGTGCCCCAGCATTTT
j_call: TRBJ2-6; v_call: TRBV20-1; clone_size: NA; d_call: NA; cdr3_aa: CSASTGTHNVLTF; cdr3_nt: TGCAGTGCTAGCACAGGGACCCATAACGTCCTGACTTTC
j_call: TRBJ2-7; v_call: TRBV11-2; clone_size: few; d_call: NA; cdr3_aa: CASSLEYDYEQYF; cdr3_nt: TGTGCCAGCAGCTTAGAGTACGATTACGAGCAGTACTTC
j_call: TRBJ1-2; v_call: TRBV7-2; clone_size: few; d_call: NA; cdr3_aa: CASSLVLNQDGYTF; cdr3_nt: TGTGCCAGCAGCTTAGTCCTCAATCAGGATGGCTACACCTTC
j_call: TRBJ2-1; v_call: TRBV25-1; clone_size: NA; d_call: TRBD2; cdr3_aa: CASRGAGDYNEQFF; cdr3_nt: TGTGCCAGCAGGGGCGCGGGAGACTACAATGAGCAGTTCTTC
j_call: TRBJ2-1; v_call: TRBV12-3/TRBV12-4; clone_size: NA; d_call: NA; cdr3_aa: CASSVRGLQFF; cdr3_nt: TGTGCCAGCAGCGTGCGAGGCTTGCAGTTCTTC
j_call: TRBJ1-5; v_call: TRBV6-5; clone_size: NA; d_call: TRBD1; cdr3_aa: CASSSGQGPGQPQHF; cdr3_nt: TGTGCCAGCAGTTCTGGACAGGGGCCAGGTCAGCCCCAGCATTTT
j_call: TRBJ2-7; v_call: TRBV6-2/TRBV6-3; clone_size: many; d_call: NA; cdr3_aa: CASTSGSYEQYF; cdr3_nt: TGTGCCAGCACCTCGGGCAGTTACGAGCAGTACTTC
j_call: TRBJ1-1; v_call: TRBV3-1; clone_size: NA; d_call: TRBD1; cdr3_aa: CASSQGTGINTEAFF; cdr3_nt: TGTGCCAGCAGCCAAGGGACAGGGATCAACACTGAAGCTTTCTTT
j_call: TRBJ2-5; v_call: TRBV3-1; clone_size: few; d_call: NA; cdr3_aa: CASSQYGRQETQYF; cdr3_nt: TGTGCCAGCAGCCAATACGGGAGACAAGAGACCCAGTACTTC
j_call: TRBJ2-2; v_call: TRBV5-1; clone_size: few; d_call: TRBD1; cdr3_aa: CASSLGTGRLLNTGELFF; cdr3_nt: TGCGCCAGCAGCTTGGGGACAGGTCGACTTTTAAACACCGGGGAGCTGTTTTTT
j_call: TRBJ2-2; v_call: TRBV7-3; clone_size: many; d_call: TRBD2; cdr3_aa: CASSLTGGSHTGELFF; cdr3_nt: TGTGCCAGCAGCTTAACGGGCGGGAGCCACACCGGGGAGCTGTTTTTT
j_call: TRBJ2-7; v_call: TRBV3-1; clone_size: many; d_call: TRBD2; cdr3_aa: CASSPSGRAYEQYF; cdr3_nt: TGTGCCAGCAGTCCCAGCGGGAGGGCCTACGAGCAGTACTTC
j_call: TRBJ2-5; v_call: TRBV7-3; clone_size: NA; d_call: NA; cdr3_aa: CASSFLLICLTQYF; cdr3_nt: TGTGCCAGCAGCTTCCTACTTATTTGTTTGACCCAGTACTTC
j_call: TRBJ1-1; v_call: TRBV6-6; clone_size: many; d_call: TRBD1; cdr3_aa: CASGINSGGGSTEAFF; cdr3_nt: TGTGCCAGCGGAATTAATTCAGGGGGCGGAAGCACTGAAGCTTTCTTT
j_call: TRBJ1-2; v_call: TRBV18; clone_size: many; d_call: NA; cdr3_aa: CASSPIDRGGGYGYTF; cdr3_nt: TGTGCCAGCTCACCTATTGACAGAGGAGGAGGCTATGGCTACACCTTC
j_call: TRBJ1-2; v_call: TRBV29-1; clone_size: many; d_call: NA; cdr3_aa: CSVSPGMYGYTF; cdr3_nt: TGCAGCGTTTCGCCAGGGATGTATGGCTACACCTTC
j_call: TRBJ2-5; v_call: TRBV3-1; clone_size: NA; d_call: NA; cdr3_aa: CASSQDGAREETQYF; cdr3_nt: TGTGCCAGCAGCCAAGATGGAGCCAGGGAAGAGACCCAGTACTTC
j_call: TRBJ2-1; v_call: TRBV29-1; clone_size: NA; d_call: NA; cdr3_aa: CSVEEGRGANYNEQFF; cdr3_nt: TGCAGCGTTGAAGAGGGCAGGGGAGCCAACTACAATGAGCAGTTCTTC
j_call: TRBJ1-1; v_call: TRBV14; clone_size: many; d_call: NA; cdr3_aa: CASSQGLRAFF; cdr3_nt: TGTGCCAGCAGCCAGGGGTTGAGGGCTTTCTTT
j_call: TRBJ2-7; v_call: TRBV7-2; clone_size: NA; d_call: NA; cdr3_aa: CASSLEGISSYEQYF; cdr3_nt: TGTGCCAGCAGCTTAGAGGGCATTAGCTCCTACGAGCAGTACTTC
j_call: TRBJ1-1; v_call: TRBV10-1; clone_size: few; d_call: NA; cdr3_aa: CASSSYTGENTEAFF; cdr3_nt: TGCGCCAGCAGCTCTTACACGGGAGAGAACACTGAAGCTTTCTTT
j_call: TRBJ2-1; v_call: TRBV7-9; clone_size: few; d_call: TRBD2; cdr3_aa: CASSRLAGPTYNEQFF; cdr3_nt: TGTGCCAGCAGCCGCTTAGCGGGACCTACCTACAATGAGCAGTTCTTC
j_call: TRBJ2-7; v_call: TRBV7-2; clone_size: NA; d_call: TRBD2; cdr3_aa: CASSPQASSSGSAYEQYF; cdr3_nt: TGTGCCAGCAGCCCACAAGCTTCATCTAGCGGGAGCGCGTACGAGCAGTACTTC
j_call: TRBJ1-1; v_call: TRBV5-1; clone_size: few; d_call: NA; cdr3_aa: CASSWMVGARTEAFF; cdr3_nt: TGCGCCAGCAGCTGGATGGTGGGGGCTAGAACTGAAGCTTTCTTT
j_call: TRBJ2-7; v_call: TRBV5-4; clone_size: few; d_call: NA; cdr3_aa: CASSSWTKSSYEQYF; cdr3_nt: TGTGCCAGCAGCTCCTGGACTAAAAGCTCCTACGAGCAGTACTTC
j_call: TRBJ2-5; v_call: TRBV6-1; clone_size: many; d_call: NA; cdr3_aa: CASWRWETQYF; cdr3_nt: TGTGCCAGCTGGCGGTGGGAGACCCAGTACTTC
j_call: TRBJ1-5; v_call: TRBV7-2; clone_size: few; d_call: NA; cdr3_aa: CASSSWIDQPQHF; cdr3_nt: TGTGCCAGCAGCTCTTGGATAGATCAGCCCCAGCATTTT
j_call: TRBJ1-4; v_call: TRBV30; clone_size: many; d_call: NA; cdr3_aa: CAHGPKTNEKLFF; cdr3_nt: TGTGCACATGGCCCCAAAACTAATGAAAAACTGTTTTTT
j_call: TRBJ2-7; v_call: TRBV28; clone_size: NA; d_call: TRBD2; cdr3_aa: CASSQQGLAGPYF; cdr3_nt: TGTGCCAGCAGCCAACAGGGACTAGCGGGACCGTACTTC
j_call: TRBJ2-1; v_call: TRBV27; clone_size: many; d_call: NA; cdr3_aa: CASSTSPGEQFF; cdr3_nt: TGTGCCAGCAGCACCTCTCCGGGCGAGCAGTTCTTC
j_call: TRBJ1-6; v_call: TRBV12-3/TRBV12-4; clone_size: few; d_call: NA; cdr3_aa: CASYGDPYNSPLHF; cdr3_nt: TGTGCCAGCTACGGGGACCCCTATAATTCACCCCTCCACTTT
j_call: TRBJ1-1; v_call: TRBV6-2/TRBV6-3; clone_size: NA; d_call: NA; cdr3_aa: CASNQGVTEAFF; cdr3_nt: TGTGCCAGCAATCAAGGTGTCACTGAAGCTTTCTTT
j_call: TRBJ1-5; v_call: TRBV9; clone_size: few; d_call: NA; cdr3_aa: CASSVDDNQPQHF; cdr3_nt: TGTGCCAGCAGCGTGGACGACAATCAGCCCCAGCATTTT
j_call: TRBJ2-2; v_call: TRBV2; clone_size: many; d_call: NA; cdr3_aa: CASTGSNTGELFF; cdr3_nt: TGTGCCAGCACGGGCTCGAACACCGGGGAGCTGTTTTTT